The 31 T cell receptor beta chains given below trace back to one sample, sequenced in a study of T-cell reconstitution after alpha-beta-depleted transplantation in children. Molecular barcoding with unique molecular identifiers was used for the TCRbeta library. MiXCR was run by TCRdb on the PCR reads, yielding one entry per CDR3 protein. Of hundreds of thousands of distinct CDR3 sequences in the sample, 13% were seen once. Sample: PBMCs, taken before TCRalphabeta/CD19-depleted stem cell transplant. Every receptor here comes from a girl aged 2 to 9 with congenital amegakaryocytic thrombocytopenia, due to receive a stem cell transplant.

The gene calls are TRBV20-1 and TRBJ2-1, with TRBD2 as a possible D gene (5 bases). The CDR3 is 15 residues long. Looked up from germline, CDR1 is DFQATT and CDR2 is SNEGSKA (reference sequence). Deletions cut 0 bases from V and 6 bases from J, with 15 bases between. The CDR3 DNA reads TGCAGTGCTAGAGATCTCCCTAGCAAGATCAATGAGCAGTTCTTC. Translating it yields CSARDLPSKINEQFF.

This chain links TRBV5-1 with TRBJ2-3; TRBD2 aligns across 8 bases. CDR3 length equals 17 residues. CDR1 and CDR2 from the germline V gene are SGHRS and YFSETQ. Unmatched junction bases numbered 9, after V lost 0 bases and J lost 3 bases. CDR3 coding DNA: TGCGCCAGCAGCTTGGGGTCGGGAGGGAGAAGTACAGATACGCAGTATTTT. It translates to CASSLGSGGRSTDTQYF. Complete variable domain (other parts from reference TRBV5-1 and TRBJ2-3): KAGVTQTPRYLIKTRGQQVTLSCSPISGHRSVSWYQQTPGQGLQFLFEYFSETQRNKGNFPGRFSGRQFSNSRSEMNVSTLELGDSALYLCASSLGSGGRSTDTQYFGPGTRLTVL.

On this clonotype itself: A much larger clone differs by one base, so this may be a read error. CDR3 protein: CSARSSVTDTQYF. The CDR3 DNA is TGCAGTGCTAGGTCTAGCGTCACAGATACGCAGTATTTT. This chain joins TRBV20-1 and TRBJ2-3; a weak D match, TRBD2 (6 bases). Germline V lookup: CDR1 DFQATT, CDR2 SNEGSKA (reference sequence). The CDR3 is 13 residues long. V lost 3 bases, J lost 2 bases, and 9 bases lay in between.

This clonotype was observed at least ten times. The rearrangement joins TRBV20-1 to TRBJ2-2, with D perhaps TRBD2 (5 bases). Trimming shortened V by 5 bases and J by 2 bases, and 9 bases separated the two germline ends. The CDR3 has 13 amino acids. CDR1 and CDR2 (germline): DFQATT, SNEGSKA (reference sequence). The DNA for the CDR3 is TGCAGTGCTCGAGGGATAAACACCGGGGAGCTGTTTTTT. Protein: CSARGINTGELFF.

This clonotype was counted between two and nine times. This chain links TRBV12-3 or TRBV12-4 with TRBJ2-3; D possibly corresponds to TRBD2 (6 bases). The CDR3 has 15 residues. Trimming shortened V by 6 bases and J by 3 bases, and 16 bases separated the two germline ends. CDR3 loop: CASRRSGSRTDTQYF. CDR3 bases: TGTGCCAGCAGACGGAGCGGGTCAAGAACAGATACGCAGTATTTT.

A note on this clonotype: A read error is possible here, since a much larger clone lies one base away. This chain uses TRBV29-1 with TRBJ2-3; perhaps D is TRBD1 or TRBD2 (5 bases each). V dropped 7 bases and J dropped 4 bases, with 18 bases sitting between them. Germline CDR1 is SQVTM and CDR2 is ANQGSEA. CDR3 length: 14 residues. The CDR3 protein is CSASRWGSSDTQYF. The CDR3 nucleotides read TGCAGCGCTTCGCGGTGGGGGTCATCAGATACGCAGTATTTT.

The V call is TRBV11-2, the J call TRBJ2-1; D call uncertain. CDR3 length: 14 amino acids. The V gene lost 0 bases and the J gene lost 9 bases, with 12 bases spanning the gap. Germline V gene data show CDR1 as SGHAT and CDR2 as FQNNGV. The CDR3 DNA sequence: TGTGCCAGCAGCTTAGAATGGCTAGTTAGTGAGCAGTTCTTC. Its translation: CASSLEWLVSEQFF.

The chain is built from TRBV18 and TRBJ2-3; D is uncertain. CDR3 length: 17 amino acids. Germline values: CDR1 KGHSH, CDR2 LQKENI. V lost 3 bases to trimming and J lost 1 base, with 17 bases between them. In DNA, the CDR3 is TGTGCCAGCTCACCCAAGGCGGCCCCTAGGGGCACAGATACGCAGTATTTT. It translates to CASSPKAAPRGTDTQYF.

This clonotype was seen a handful of times. The chain is built from TRBV2 and TRBJ2-5, with TRBD1 matching 7 bases. Germline trimming cut 1 base from V and 2 bases from J; bases unmatched to any gene: 4. The CDR3 is 15 amino acids. Germline loops: CDR1 SNHLY, CDR2 FYNNEI. The CDR3 here is CASSEGGQFQETQYF. CDR3 bases: TGTGCCAGCAGTGAAGGGGGACAGTTTCAAGAGACCCAGTACTTC.

The genes are TRBV10-3 and TRBJ1-6; D remains ambiguous. The CDR3 length is 13 residues. The V and J ends lost 10 bases and 8 bases respectively, with 15 bases between them. The germline gives CDR1 ENHRY, CDR2 SYGVKD. CDR3 in DNA: TGTGCCACCAGGACCTCCCTCGATTCACCCCTCCACTTT. Protein product: CATRTSLDSPLHF.

The chain recombines TRBV7-9 with TRBJ2-7, with 8 bases lining up with TRBD1. There are 14 residues in the CDR3. Germline values: CDR1 SEHNR, CDR2 FQNEAQ (reference sequence). V gave up 1 base and J gave up 7 bases; unmatched junction bases: 6. Written as DNA, the CDR3 is TGTGCCAGCAGCTTAGAGGGACAGGTTTGGGAGCAGTACTTC. It encodes CASSLEGQVWEQYF.

This clonotype has only a few counts. The chain recombines TRBV11-1 with TRBJ1-1, with 9 positions matching TRBD1. Germline trimming cut 6 bases from V and 1 base from J; bases unmatched to any gene: 18. This CDR3 contains 19 residues. The germline CDR1 and CDR2 sequences are SGHAT and FQDESV (reference sequence). The DNA of the CDR3 is TGTGCCAGCAGAGTTAGTGGTGGGACAGGGAGATTCGCGAACACTGAAGCTTTCTTT. Protein sequence: CASRVSGGTGRFANTEAFF.

This clonotype was seen a handful of times. This rearrangement joins TRBV12-3 or TRBV12-4 to TRBJ2-1, with unresolved D. The CDR3 spans 15 residues. Trimming removed 6 bases at V and 0 bases at J, with 12 bases between. The CDR3 DNA is TGTGCCAGCAGGAGAACGAGCGACTCCTACAATGAGCAGTTCTTC. It codes for CASRRTSDSYNEQFF.

In its sample, this clonotype was seen many times. This rearrangement joins TRBV12-3 or TRBV12-4 to TRBJ1-5; D may be TRBD1 (6 bases). V gave up 3 bases and J gave up 1 base, with 10 bases separating them. The CDR3 runs 15 residues. For the CDR3, the DNA is TGTGCCAGCAGTTTCCTCAGGGGCAGCAATCAGCCCCAGCATTTT. This codes for CASSFLRGSNQPQHF.

The V and J genes are TRBV5-1 and TRBJ2-3; D is perhaps TRBD1 (5 bases). Germline V lookup: CDR1 SGHRS, CDR2 YFSETQ. The V gene lost 1 base and the J gene lost 4 bases, with 19 bases spanning the gap. The CDR3 covers 17 residues. The CDR3 sequence is CASSLYGAQAIADTQYF. The CDR3 nucleotides read TGCGCCAGCAGCTTGTATGGGGCGCAGGCAATTGCAGATACGCAGTATTTT.

This clonotype was counted at least ten times. The rearrangement uses TRBV29-1 and TRBJ2-3; no clear D. V lost 4 bases and J 0 bases, leaving 8 bases between the germline ends. The CDR3 length is 13 residues. CDR1 SQVTM and CDR2 ANQGSEA come from the germline V gene. The CDR3 sequence: CSVVLRSTDTQYF. The CDR3 DNA is TGCAGCGTTGTACTAAGGAGCACAGATACGCAGTATTTT.

The rearrangement uses TRBV21-1 and TRBJ1-3; TRBD1 is the table's D call, not checked against the DNA. TRBV21-1 is annotated as a pseudogene. CDR3 length: 16 amino acids. The CDR3 nucleotides read TGTGCCAGCAGCGGCGTAAGGGGGATCTCTGGAAACACCATATATTTT. This encodes CASSGVRGISGNTIYF.

Ten or more counts support this clonotype. The chain joins TRBV20-1 to TRBJ1-4; D is ambiguous. In germline, CDR1 is DFQATT, CDR2 SNEGSKA (reference sequence). V was shortened by 3 bases and J by 12 bases, with 11 bases between the two germline ends. The CDR3 covers 11 residues. The CDR3 here is CSASNGIELFF. The CDR3 DNA follows: TGCAGTGCTAGCAACGGGATAGAACTGTTTTTT.

This clonotype has a handful of counts. The V call is TRBV5-1, the J call TRBJ1-1; 7 nucleotides align to TRBD1. The CDR3 runs to 13 residues. Germline V gene lookup returns CDR1 SGHRS and CDR2 YFSETQ. The V gene end was trimmed by 4 bases and the J gene end by 10 bases; junction bases not matched to a gene: 10. The CDR3 reads CASSEREGARAFF. In DNA form, the CDR3 reads TGCGCCAGCAGCGAGAGGGAGGGGGCTAGAGCTTTCTTT.

This clonotype showed up many times. This chain joins TRBV5-4 and TRBJ2-3; 8 positions match TRBD1. CDR1 and CDR2 (germline): SGHNT, YYREEE (reference sequence). This CDR3 is built from 16 residues. The junction had 6 bases not matched to a gene; V was cut back by 2 bases and J by 1 base. The CDR3 reads CASSFPGQGRTDTQYF. CDR3 nucleotide sequence: TGTGCCAGCAGCTTCCCCGGACAGGGTCGCACAGATACGCAGTATTTT.

The CDR3 reads CSARGGSEGEQYF. As DNA, the CDR3 is TGCAGTGCTAGGGGGGGCAGCGAGGGCGAGCAGTACTTC. The chain recombines TRBV20-1 with TRBJ2-7; D assignment may be TRBD1 or TRBD2 (6 bases each). The V gene lost 3 bases and the J gene lost 6 bases, with 15 bases spanning the gap. The germline gives CDR1 DFQATT, CDR2 SNEGSKA (reference sequence). The CDR3 runs to 13 residues.

A remark on this clonotype: This may stem from a read error, because a much larger clone lies one nucleotide away. The chain links TRBV27 to TRBJ2-7; D may be TRBD2 (6 bases). CDR3 length: 16 amino acids. Germline V gives CDR1 MNHEY, CDR2 SMNVEV (reference sequence). The CDR3: CASSLIGGTVTYEQSF. The CDR3 DNA reads as TGTGCCAGCAGTTTGATTGGCGGGACCGTGACCTACGAGCAGTCCTTC.

This chain connects TRBV4-2 to TRBJ2-7, with 9 bases aligning to TRBD1. The junction had 6 bases not matched to a gene; V was cut back by 1 base and J by 5 bases. The CDR3 spans 15 residues. Germline V gene lookup returns CDR1 LGHNA and CDR2 YNFKEQ. This chain's CDR3 is CASSQGRDRAHEQYF. The CDR3 nucleotides read TGTGCCAGCAGCCAAGGACGGGACAGGGCTCACGAGCAGTACTTC.

The CDR3 region has the DNA TGTGCCAGCTACGGACGCCATAACACCGGGGAGCTGTTTTTT. This sequence encodes CASYGRHNTGELFF. V gene TRBV28 combines with J gene TRBJ2-2; no clear D. Germline loops: CDR1 MDHEN, CDR2 SYDVKM. V was shortened by 8 bases and J by 2 bases, with 12 bases between the two germline ends. This CDR3 comprises 14 residues.

This clonotype was counted between two and nine times. V gene TRBV7-9 combines with J gene TRBJ2-7; 7 nucleotides line up with TRBD2. Germline V gene sequence: CDR1 SEHNR, CDR2 FQNEAQ (reference sequence). Unmatched junction bases numbered 5, after V lost 5 bases and J lost 4 bases. This CDR3 contains 13 residues. CDR3 in amino acids: CASSRPSGYEQYF. CDR3 DNA sequence: TGTGCCAGCAGCCGGCCTAGCGGTTACGAGCAGTACTTC.

This sequence joins TRBV14 and TRBJ2-7; maybe TRBD2 (5 bases). CDR3 length equals 15 residues. V lost 1 base and J 3 bases, leaving 13 bases between the germline ends. Germline V CDR1 and CDR2: SGHDN, FVKESK. Here the CDR3 reads CASSQVVGIDYEQYF. The CDR3 DNA reads TGTGCCAGCAGCCAAGTTGTCGGGATCGACTACGAGCAGTACTTC. The whole variable domain, filled in from reference TRBV14 and TRBJ2-7, reads EAGVTQFPSHSVIEKGQTVTLRCDPISGHDNLYWYRRVMGKEIKFLLHFVKESKQDESGMPNNRFLAERTGGTYSTLKVQPAELEDSGVYFCASSQVVGIDYEQYFGPGTRLTVT.

V gene TRBV4-1 combines with J gene TRBJ2-7, with 9 positions matching TRBD2. The CDR3 is 17 residues long. Trimming took 3 bases from V and 1 from J; bases not matched to a gene: 10. Looked up from germline, CDR1 is MGHRA and CDR2 is YSYEKL. CDR3 protein: CASSQLAGGPFSYEQYF. Written as DNA, the CDR3 is TGCGCCAGCAGCCAGCTGGCGGGAGGGCCTTTTTCCTACGAGCAGTACTTC.

This clonotype appeared many times. The chain is built from TRBV5-1 and TRBJ1-1; 8 bases match TRBD1. V lost 0 bases to trimming and J lost 0 bases; unmatched junction nucleotides: 4. The CDR3 sequence is 16 residues long. Germline CDR1 SGHRS, CDR2 YFSETQ. CDR3 region: CASSLGVDRVNTEAFF. CDR3 DNA sequence: TGCGCCAGCAGCTTGGGAGTGGACAGGGTGAACACTGAAGCTTTCTTT.

In regard to this clonotype: A much larger clone differs from this one at a single base, so this may be a read error. The chain employs TRBV12-3 or TRBV12-4 and TRBJ1-2; 12 bases are shared with TRBD1. There are 13 residues in the CDR3. CDR3 region: CAGTGTGGVGYPF. CDR3 nucleotides: TGTGCCGGAACCGGGACAGGGGGCGTAGGCTACCCCTTC.

This clonotype was observed many times. The chain is built from TRBV5-1 and TRBJ2-3, with 13 nucleotides matching TRBD2. The CDR3 spans 17 residues. The V segment lost 2 bases and the J segment 0 bases; nucleotides outside the gene matches: 3. Per the germline V gene, CDR1 is SGHRS and CDR2 is YFSETQ. The CDR3 sequence is CASSLTSGRESTDTQYF. The CDR3, as DNA: TGCGCCAGCAGCTTAACTAGCGGGAGGGAGAGCACAGATACGCAGTATTTT.

This clonotype has a handful of counts. The chain has TRBV7-2 and TRBJ2-2; D might be TRBD1 or TRBD2, each matching 7 bases. Germline V CDR1 and CDR2: SGHTA, FQGNSA. The CDR3 is 16 residues long. V was trimmed by 4 bases and J by 5 bases, leaving 17 bases between them. CDR3: CASSYLTSRGTGELFF. The CDR3 bases are TGTGCCAGCAGCTACTTGACTAGCAGGGGGACCGGGGAGCTGTTTTTT.